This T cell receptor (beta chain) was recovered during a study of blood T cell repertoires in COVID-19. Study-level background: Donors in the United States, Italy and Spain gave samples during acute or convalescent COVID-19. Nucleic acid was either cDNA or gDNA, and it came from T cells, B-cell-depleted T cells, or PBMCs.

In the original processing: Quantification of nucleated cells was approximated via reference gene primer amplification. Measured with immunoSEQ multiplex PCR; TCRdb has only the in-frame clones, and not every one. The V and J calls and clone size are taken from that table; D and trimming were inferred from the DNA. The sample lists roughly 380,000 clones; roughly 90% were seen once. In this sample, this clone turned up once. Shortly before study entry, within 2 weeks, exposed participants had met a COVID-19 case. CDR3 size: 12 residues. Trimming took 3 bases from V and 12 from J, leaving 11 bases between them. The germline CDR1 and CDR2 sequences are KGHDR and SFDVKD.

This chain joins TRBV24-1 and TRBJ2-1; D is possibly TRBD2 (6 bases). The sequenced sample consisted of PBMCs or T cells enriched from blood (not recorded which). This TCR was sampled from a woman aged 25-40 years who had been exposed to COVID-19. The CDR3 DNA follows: TGTGCCACCAGTGATGGGGGGTACTGGCAGTTCTTC. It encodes CATSDGGYWQFF.